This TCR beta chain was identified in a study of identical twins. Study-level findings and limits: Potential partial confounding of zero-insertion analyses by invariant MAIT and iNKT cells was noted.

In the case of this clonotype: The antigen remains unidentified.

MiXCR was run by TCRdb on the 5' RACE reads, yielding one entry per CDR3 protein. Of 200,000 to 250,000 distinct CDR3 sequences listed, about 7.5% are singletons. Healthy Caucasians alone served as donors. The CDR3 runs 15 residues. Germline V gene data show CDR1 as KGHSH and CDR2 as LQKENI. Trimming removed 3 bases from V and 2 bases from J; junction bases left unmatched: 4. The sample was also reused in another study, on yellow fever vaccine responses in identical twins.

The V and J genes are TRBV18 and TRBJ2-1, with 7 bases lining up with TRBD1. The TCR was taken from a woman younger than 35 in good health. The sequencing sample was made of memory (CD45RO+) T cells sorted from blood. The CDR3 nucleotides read TGTGCCAGCTCACCTCCGGACAGGACCTACAATGAGCAGTTCTTC. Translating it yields CASSPPDRTYNEQFF.